In its sample, the clone carrying this T cell receptor (beta chain) was seen once. Source study methods: Reference gene primers were amplified, and this amplification served to estimate nucleated cell counts. Repertoires were generated with immunoSEQ multiplex PCR, while TCRdb's copy carries only in-frame clones and drops some. V and J calls and clone size are given by that table; D and trimming were obtained from the DNA. The data show about 34,000 clones, with roughly three quarters seen just once and approximately 16% held by the top ten. The sample originates from a study of blood T cell repertoires in COVID-19. About the research overall: The origin of the acute and convalescent COVID-19 samples was the United States, Italy and Spain. Sources were T cells, B-cell-depleted T cells, or PBMCs; the material itself was cDNA or gDNA.

Germline values: CDR1 SGHRS, CDR2 YFSETQ. V shed 9 bases and J shed 0 bases, with 15 bases lying between them. The CDR3 has 14 residues. The chain uses TRBV5-1 and TRBJ1-1, with D perhaps TRBD1 (5 bases). The receptor was isolated from a human donor in a cohort sampled during active COVID-19. The sequenced sample was peripheral blood. DNA of the CDR3: TGCGCCACAGGGCGTGGGGGGTTGAACACTGAAGCTTTCTTT. Protein: CATGRGGLNTEAFF.